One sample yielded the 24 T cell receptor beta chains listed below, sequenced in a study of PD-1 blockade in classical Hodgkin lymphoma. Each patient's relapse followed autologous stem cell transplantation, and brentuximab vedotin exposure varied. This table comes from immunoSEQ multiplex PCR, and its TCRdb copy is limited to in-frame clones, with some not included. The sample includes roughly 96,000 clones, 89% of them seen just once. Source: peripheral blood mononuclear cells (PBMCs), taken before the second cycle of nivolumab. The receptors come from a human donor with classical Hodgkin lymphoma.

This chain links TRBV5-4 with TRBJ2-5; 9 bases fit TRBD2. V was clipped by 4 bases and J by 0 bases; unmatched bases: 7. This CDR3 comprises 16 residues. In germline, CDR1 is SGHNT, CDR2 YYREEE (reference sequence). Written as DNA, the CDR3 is TGTGCCAGCAGCGTTGGGACTAGCCCGTACCAAGAGACCCAGTACTTC. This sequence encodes CASSVGTSPYQETQYF.

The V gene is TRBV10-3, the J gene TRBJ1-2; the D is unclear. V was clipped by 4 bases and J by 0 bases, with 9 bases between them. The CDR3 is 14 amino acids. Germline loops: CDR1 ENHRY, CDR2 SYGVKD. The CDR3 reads CAISVDLSNYGYTF. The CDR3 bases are TGTGCCATCAGTGTGGATCTCTCTAACTATGGCTACACCTTC.

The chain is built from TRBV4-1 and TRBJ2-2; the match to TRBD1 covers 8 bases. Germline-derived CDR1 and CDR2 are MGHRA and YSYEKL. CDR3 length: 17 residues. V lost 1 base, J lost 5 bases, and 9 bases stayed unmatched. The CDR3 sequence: CASSQASAGGGTGELFF. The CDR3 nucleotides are TGCGCCAGCAGCCAAGCGTCTGCAGGGGGCGGGACCGGGGAGCTGTTTTTT.

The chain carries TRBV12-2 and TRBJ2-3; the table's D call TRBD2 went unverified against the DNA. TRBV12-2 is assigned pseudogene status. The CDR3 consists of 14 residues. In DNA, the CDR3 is TGTGCAAGTCGCTTAAAACGGTCCGGGGATACGCAGTATTTT. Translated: CASRLKRSGDTQYF.

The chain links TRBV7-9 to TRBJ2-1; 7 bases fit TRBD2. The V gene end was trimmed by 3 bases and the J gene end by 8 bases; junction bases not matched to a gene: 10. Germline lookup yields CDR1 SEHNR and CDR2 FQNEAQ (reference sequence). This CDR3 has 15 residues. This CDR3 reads CASSFGPTSRDEQFF. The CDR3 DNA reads TGTGCCAGCAGCTTTGGTCCGACTAGCCGGGATGAGCAGTTCTTC.

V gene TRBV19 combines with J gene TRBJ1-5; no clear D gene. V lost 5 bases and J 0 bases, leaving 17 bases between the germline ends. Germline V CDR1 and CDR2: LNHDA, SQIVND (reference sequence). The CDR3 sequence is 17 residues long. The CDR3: CASSPHKTGVSNQPQHF. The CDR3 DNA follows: TGTGCCAGTAGTCCCCATAAGACTGGAGTTAGCAATCAGCCCCAGCATTTT.

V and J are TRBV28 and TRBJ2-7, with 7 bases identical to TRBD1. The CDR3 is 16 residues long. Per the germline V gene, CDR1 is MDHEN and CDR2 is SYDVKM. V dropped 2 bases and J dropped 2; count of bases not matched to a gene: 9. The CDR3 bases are TGTGCCAGCAGTTTAGGTACAGGGGCCCTCCCCTACGAGCAGTACTTC. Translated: CASSLGTGALPYEQYF.

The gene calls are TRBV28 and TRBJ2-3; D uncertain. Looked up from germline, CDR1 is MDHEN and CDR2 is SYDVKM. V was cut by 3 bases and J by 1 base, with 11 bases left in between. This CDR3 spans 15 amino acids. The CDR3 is CASSLSREGTDTQYF. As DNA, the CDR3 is TGTGCCAGCAGTTTGTCGCGAGAGGGCACAGATACGCAGTATTTT.

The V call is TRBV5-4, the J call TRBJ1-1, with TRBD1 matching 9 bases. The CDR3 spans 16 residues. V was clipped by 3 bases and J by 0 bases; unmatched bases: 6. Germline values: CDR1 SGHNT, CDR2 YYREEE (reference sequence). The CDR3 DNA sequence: TGTGCCAGCAGCTCGGGACAGGGCCGTATGAACACTGAAGCTTTCTTT. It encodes CASSSGQGRMNTEAFF.

The CDR3 spells CAAQRGGLNEQFF. The CDR3 DNA reads as TGTGCCGCTCAGCGGGGGGGCCTTAATGAGCAGTTCTTC. This chain connects TRBV11-2 to TRBJ2-1; 10 bases agree with TRBD2. Germline trimming cut 11 bases from V and 7 bases from J; bases unmatched to any gene: 8. The V gene's germline CDR1 is SGHAT and CDR2 FQNNGV. The CDR3 is 13 residues long.

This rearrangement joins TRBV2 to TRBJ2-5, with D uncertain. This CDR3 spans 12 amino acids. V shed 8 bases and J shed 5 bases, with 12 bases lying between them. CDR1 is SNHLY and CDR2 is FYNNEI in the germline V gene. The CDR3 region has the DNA TGTGCCAGCCAAGAGTACGCGGAGACCCAGTACTTC. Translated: CASQEYAETQYF.

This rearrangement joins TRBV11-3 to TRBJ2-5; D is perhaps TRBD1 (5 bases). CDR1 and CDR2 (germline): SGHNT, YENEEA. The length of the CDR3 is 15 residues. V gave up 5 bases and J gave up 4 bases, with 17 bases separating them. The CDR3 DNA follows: TGTGCCAGCAGCCCAGGGTTAAGGTTCGGAGAGACCCAGTACTTC. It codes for CASSPGLRFGETQYF.

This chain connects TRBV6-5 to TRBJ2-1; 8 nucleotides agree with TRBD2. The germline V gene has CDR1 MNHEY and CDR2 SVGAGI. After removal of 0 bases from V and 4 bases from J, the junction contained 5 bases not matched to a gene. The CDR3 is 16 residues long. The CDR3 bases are TGTGCCAGCAGTTACTCGATGGTAGCGGGGTACAATGAGCAGTTCTTC. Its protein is CASSYSMVAGYNEQFF.

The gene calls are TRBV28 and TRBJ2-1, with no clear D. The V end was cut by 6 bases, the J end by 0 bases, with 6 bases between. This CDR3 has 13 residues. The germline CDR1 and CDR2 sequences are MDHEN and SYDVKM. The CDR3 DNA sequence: TGTGCCAGCAGATACAGCTCCTACAATGAGCAGTTCTTC. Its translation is CASRYSSYNEQFF.

The CDR3 DNA sequence: TGTGCCAGAACCTCCGGGACAGGGGAAAACATTCAGTACTTC. It yields the protein CARTSGTGENIQYF. The genes are TRBV6-6 and TRBJ2-4; 10 bases agree with TRBD1. The CDR3 spans 14 residues. Germline V gene data show CDR1 as MNHNY and CDR2 as SVGAGI (reference sequence). The junction had 7 bases not matched to a gene; V was cut back by 9 bases and J by 5 bases.

CDR3 in amino acids: CASRPIATNEKLFF. Written as DNA, the CDR3 is TGTGCCAGCAGGCCCATTGCAACTAATGAAAAACTGTTTTTT. J is TRBJ1-4 and V is TRBV27, with D hard to call. The CDR3 runs 14 residues. V lost 6 bases, J lost 0 bases, and 8 bases lay in between. Germline V CDR1 and CDR2: MNHEY, SMNVEV (reference sequence).

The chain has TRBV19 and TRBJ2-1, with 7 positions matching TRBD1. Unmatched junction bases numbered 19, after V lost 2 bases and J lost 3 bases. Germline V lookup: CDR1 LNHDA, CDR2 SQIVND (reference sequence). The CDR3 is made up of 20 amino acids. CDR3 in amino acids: CASSIPGTVLVGTDYNEQFF. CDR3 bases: TGTGCCAGTAGTATACCCGGGACAGTCTTAGTGGGAACAGACTACAATGAGCAGTTCTTC.

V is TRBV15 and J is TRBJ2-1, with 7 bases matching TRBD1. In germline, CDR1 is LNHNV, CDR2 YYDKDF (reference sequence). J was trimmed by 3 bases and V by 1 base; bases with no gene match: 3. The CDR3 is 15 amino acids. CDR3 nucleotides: TGTGCCACCAGCAGAGTGGGGACAGTCTACAATGAGCAGTTCTTC. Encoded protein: CATSRVGTVYNEQFF.

The CDR3 loop is CASSYGHRGRQPQHF. The CDR3 coding sequence is TGTGCCAGCAGTTACGGGCACAGGGGCCGGCAGCCCCAGCATTTT. The chain employs TRBV6-8 and TRBJ1-5; 7 positions match TRBD1. Germline V gives CDR1 MNHGY, CDR2 SAAAGT. The J segment lost 7 bases and the V segment lost 2 bases, leaving 8 bases of the junction unmatched. The CDR3 contains 15 residues.

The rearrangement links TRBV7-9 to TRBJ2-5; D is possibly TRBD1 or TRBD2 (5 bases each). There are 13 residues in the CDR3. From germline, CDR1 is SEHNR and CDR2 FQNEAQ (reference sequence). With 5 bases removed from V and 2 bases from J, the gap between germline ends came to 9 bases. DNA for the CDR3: TGTGCCAGCAGCCCCGGGACGCAAGAGACCCAGTACTTC. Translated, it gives CASSPGTQETQYF.

CDR3 sequence: CASSPGLAGTSAEQFF. The CDR3 DNA sequence: TGTGCCAGCTCACCGGGACTAGCGGGGACCTCGGCTGAGCAGTTCTTC. V usage is TRBV18 and J usage is TRBJ2-1; 13 bases match TRBD2. V shed 3 bases and J 9 bases; nucleotides not matched to a gene: 8. The CDR3 contains 16 residues. The germline gives CDR1 KGHSH, CDR2 LQKENI.

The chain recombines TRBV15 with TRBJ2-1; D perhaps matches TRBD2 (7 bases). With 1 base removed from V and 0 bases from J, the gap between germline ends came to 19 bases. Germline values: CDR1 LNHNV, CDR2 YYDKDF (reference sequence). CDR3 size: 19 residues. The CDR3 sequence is CATSRGGGHPISSYNEQFF. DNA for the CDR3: TGTGCCACCAGCAGAGGGGGGGGCCACCCGATTAGCTCCTACAATGAGCAGTTCTTC.

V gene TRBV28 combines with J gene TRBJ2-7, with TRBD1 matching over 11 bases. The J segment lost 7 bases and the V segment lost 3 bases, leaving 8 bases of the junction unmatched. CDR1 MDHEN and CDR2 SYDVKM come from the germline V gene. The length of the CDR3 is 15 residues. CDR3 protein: CASSFADRGPWEQYF. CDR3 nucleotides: TGTGCCAGCAGTTTCGCGGACAGGGGGCCCTGGGAGCAGTACTTC. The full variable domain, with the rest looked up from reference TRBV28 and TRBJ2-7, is DVKVTQSSRYLVKRTGEKVFLECVQDMDHENMFWYRQDPGLGLRLIYFSYDVKMKEKGDIPEGYSVSREKKERFSLILESASTNQTSMYLCASSFADRGPWEQYFGPGTRLTVT.

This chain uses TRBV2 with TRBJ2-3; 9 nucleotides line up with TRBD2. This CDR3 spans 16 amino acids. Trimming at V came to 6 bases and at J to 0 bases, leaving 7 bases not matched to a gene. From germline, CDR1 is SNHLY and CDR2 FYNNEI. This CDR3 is CASRGGLADSTDTQYF. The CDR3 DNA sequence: TGTGCCAGCAGGGGGGGACTAGCTGATAGCACAGATACGCAGTATTTT.